This TCR beta chain comes out of a study of blood T cell repertoires in COVID-19. Study details: Acute-phase and convalescent COVID-19 samples originated in the United States, Italy and Spain.

This clone appeared a single time. V shed 5 bases and J shed 0 bases, with 23 bases lying between them. The CDR3 is 18 amino acids. The V gene's germline CDR1 is LNHDA and CDR2 SQIVND (reference sequence). Per the original data handling: Estimation of nucleated cell counts relied on the amplification of reference gene primers. Clones were sequenced by immunoSEQ multiplex PCR, and TCRdb holds only the in-frame ones, with some missing. V, J and clone size are taken as reported in that table, and D and trimming were inferred from the DNA itself. The table records about 220,000 clones, approximately 83% of them present only once.

This clonotype was obtained from a woman aged 30 to 39 who had recovered from COVID-19. The chain links TRBV19 to TRBJ2-7; D is possibly TRBD1 (5 bases). Sequencing was carried out using peripheral blood. The CDR3 nucleotides are TGTGCCAGTAGTCTAAGGGGCCGCGGAGCGACCTACTCCTACGAGCAGTACTTC. Residues: CASSLRGRGATYSYEQYF. The whole variable domain, remainder taken from reference TRBV19 and TRBJ2-7, is DGGITQSPKYLFRKEGQNVTLSCEQNLNHDAMYWYRQDPGQGLRLIYYSQIVNDFQKGDIAEGYSVSREKKESFPLTVTSAQKNPTAFYLCASSLRGRGATYSYEQYFGPGTRLTVT.